This T cell receptor beta chain comes out of a study of shared clonotypes between healthy human individuals. Overall study results and limits: The sharing of 5% to 6.5% of naive CD4 clonotypes was seen across a handful of donors. Investigators expected sequencing depth to affect clonotype sharing among donors.

Positive CCR7 selection of CD45RO-negative cells yielded the naive CD8 cells, and terminally differentiated effector memory CD45RA+ cells were excluded. The sorted-subset replicate PCRs were given approximately 190 ng DNA, which is roughly 30,000 T cell genomes. Data came from immunoSEQ multiplex PCR; TCRdb stores just in-frame clones and leaves some out. The data show around 1.9 million clones, around 93% seen once. The germline V gene encodes CDR1 SGHRS and CDR2 YFSETQ. J lost 2 bases, V lost 4 bases, and 14 bases had no gene match. The length of the CDR3 is 18 residues. About this clone itself: The antigen is unknown.

Sequencing used naive CD8+ T cells from PBMCs. The receptor comes from a man aged 18 to 29 in good health. Some clones in this sample may be carry-over from other donors' samples. The genes are TRBV5-1 and TRBJ2-5; 10 positions agree with TRBD2. In nucleotides, the CDR3 is TGCGCCAGCAGCCCTATCGGATACATAGCGGGAGGACAAGAGACCCAGTACTTC. Its translation: CASSPIGYIAGGQETQYF.